The 32 T cell receptor beta chains in this list originate from one sample, sequenced in a study of blood T cell repertoires in COVID-19 (dated by TCRdb to 2019 to 2021). Library prep was done by the immunoSEQ multiplex PCR assay. TCRdb re-hosts the immuneACCESS table, in-frame sequences only. Its copies lack some clones; in the studies checked, an unresolved V gene accounts for under half of them, and the cause for the rest is not known. For this sample the table gives under 150,000 clones, of which roughly 84% were detected only once. Jointly, the top ten make up 5% to 6% of the sample. Sequencing input: PBMCs or T cells enriched from blood (not recorded which). Receptor source: a man aged 35-49 years with acute COVID-19.

The rearrangement uses TRBV30 and TRBJ2-7, with D perhaps matching TRBD1 (5 bases). The V gene lost 1 base and the J gene lost 5 bases, with 6 bases spanning the gap. Germline CDR1 is GTSNPN and CDR2 is SVGIG (reference sequence). This CDR3 has 11 amino acids. CDR3 in DNA: TGTGCCTGGAGTGAACAGGACGAGCAGTACTTC. Translated: CAWSEQDEQYF.

This clone was detected a few times. This chain uses TRBV3-1 (or the pseudogene TRBV3-2) with TRBJ1-4; 7 bases agree with TRBD1. Looked up from germline, CDR1 is LGHDT and CDR2 is YNNKEL (reference sequence). The V segment lost 5 bases and the J segment 7 bases; nucleotides outside the gene matches: 13. This CDR3 region has 16 residues. This CDR3 is CASSAGAGTETEKLFF. The CDR3 DNA sequence: TGTGCCAGCAGCGCCGGAGCCGGGACAGAGACTGAAAAACTGTTTTTT.

The genes are TRBV7-2 and TRBJ2-4, with D possibly TRBD2 on 5 matching bases. V was cut by 4 bases and J by 6 bases, with 10 bases left in between. The germline V gene encodes CDR1 SGHTA and CDR2 FQGNSA. There are 13 residues in the CDR3. CDR3 residues: CASSYTGVNIQYF. The CDR3 bases are TGTGCCAGCAGCTACACCGGGGTAAACATTCAGTACTTC.

The chain carries TRBV29-1 and TRBJ2-7; no reliable D call. There are 11 residues in the CDR3. The germline V gene has CDR1 SQVTM and CDR2 ANQGSEA. V was cut by 4 bases and J by 5 bases, with 9 bases left in between. CDR3 residues: CSVGLGDEQYF. The CDR3 DNA is TGCAGCGTTGGATTAGGAGACGAGCAGTACTTC.

The chain links TRBV5-1 to TRBJ1-2, with TRBD1 matching 8 bases. V trimming: 8 bases; J trimming: 1 base; junction bases outside the gene matches: 7. CDR3 length equals 14 residues. Germline CDR1 is SGHRS and CDR2 is YFSETQ. This chain's CDR3 is CASKQGADNYGYTF. As DNA, the CDR3 is TGCGCCAGTAAGCAGGGGGCTGATAACTATGGCTACACCTTC.

The chain carries TRBV7-9 and TRBJ2-1; the D gene is possibly TRBD1 (6 bases). CDR1 and CDR2 from the germline V gene are SEHNR and FQNEAQ (reference sequence). V was pared by 11 bases and J by 10 bases, with 12 bases between. The CDR3 is made up of 10 amino acids. The CDR3: CAVQGREQFF. CDR3 sequence (DNA): TGTGCCGTACAGGGACGGGAGCAGTTCTTC.

This clone was counted once. The rearrangement links TRBV7-2 to TRBJ2-3; TRBD1 agrees at 8 bases. The CDR3 totals 16 residues. Trimming took 6 bases from V and 1 from J; bases not matched to a gene: 9. Germline CDR1 and CDR2: SGHTA and FQGNSA. The CDR3 nucleotides read TGTGCCAGCAGTCCCGGACAGGGCCGGGGCACAGATACGCAGTATTTT. Translating gives CASSPGQGRGTDTQYF.

The V and J genes are TRBV10-2 and TRBJ1-5, with 7 bases fitting TRBD1. J lost 1 base, V lost 8 bases, and 5 bases had no gene match. Germline V gene sequence: CDR1 WSHSY, CDR2 SAAADI. The CDR3 spans 14 residues. This CDR3 is CASGQGGSNQPQHF. DNA of the CDR3: TGCGCCAGCGGGCAGGGGGGCAGCAATCAGCCCCAGCATTTT.

The gene calls are TRBV30 and TRBJ1-1; the match to TRBD1 covers 7 bases. The J segment lost 0 bases and the V segment lost 2 bases, leaving 3 bases of the junction unmatched. Looked up from germline, CDR1 is GTSNPN and CDR2 is SVGIG (reference sequence). The CDR3 covers 14 residues. CDR3 sequence: CAWSPGQMNTEAFF. The CDR3 nucleotides are TGTGCCTGGAGTCCGGGACAGATGAACACTGAAGCTTTCTTT.

The chain links TRBV25-1 to TRBJ2-2; TRBD2 matches at 8 bases. Looked up from germline, CDR1 is MGHDK and CDR2 is SYGVNS. Germline trimming cut 2 bases from V and 2 bases from J; bases unmatched to any gene: 1. This CDR3 contains 15 residues. The DNA for the CDR3 is TGTGCCAGCAGTGAAGTAGCGGGAAACACCGGGGAGCTGTTTTTT. Amino acid sequence: CASSEVAGNTGELFF.

The gene calls are TRBV11-2 and TRBJ2-7; TRBD1 aligns across 10 bases. Germline V lookup: CDR1 SGHAT, CDR2 FQNNGV. V lost 5 bases, J lost 4 bases, and 2 bases stayed unmatched. This CDR3 region has 13 residues. CDR3 amino acids: CASSKGQGYEQYF. In nucleotides, the CDR3 is TGTGCCAGCAGCAAGGGACAGGGGTACGAGCAGTACTTC.

The rearrangement links TRBV4-1 to TRBJ2-1; D possibly corresponds to TRBD2 (6 bases). V dropped 4 bases and J dropped 2 bases, with 18 bases sitting between them. Looked up from germline, CDR1 is MGHRA and CDR2 is YSYEKL. This CDR3 region has 17 residues. The CDR3 DNA reads TGCGCCAGCAGCCCGGAAAGTGGACTATTGGCCTACAATGAGCAGTTCTTC. The encoded protein is CASSPESGLLAYNEQFF.

V gene TRBV4-3 combines with J gene TRBJ2-1, with D possibly TRBD2 on 5 matching bases. V lost 4 bases to trimming and J lost 2 bases, with 9 bases between them. Germline-derived CDR1 and CDR2 are LGHNA and YSLEER. The CDR3 covers 14 residues. DNA for the CDR3: TGCGCCAGCAGCCCGGACTCTCCCTACAATGAGCAGTTCTTC. It specifies CASSPDSPYNEQFF.

The chain couples TRBV11-3 to TRBJ2-5; 8 nucleotides match TRBD1. The CDR3 is made up of 14 amino acids. In germline, CDR1 is SGHNT, CDR2 YENEEA. The V and J ends lost 5 bases and 7 bases, in that order; junction bases with no gene match: 9. The CDR3 DNA is TGTGCCAGCAGCCCAGGACAGGGTTCGGGGACCCAGTACTTC. It yields the protein CASSPGQGSGTQYF.

This rearrangement joins TRBV7-2 to TRBJ2-3, with TRBD2 identical over 15 bases. The V and J ends lost 5 bases and 3 bases, in that order; junction bases with no gene match: 3. Per germline, CDR1 SGHTA and CDR2 FQGNSA. The CDR3 loop spans 16 amino acids. CDR3 protein: CASSRGLAGGTDTQYF. The CDR3 DNA sequence: TGTGCCAGCAGCCGGGGACTAGCGGGGGGTACAGATACGCAGTATTTT.

This chain connects TRBV18 to TRBJ1-6; D gene uncertain. The CDR3 covers 14 residues. Germline CDR1 is KGHSH and CDR2 is LQKENI. V gave up 3 bases and J gave up 6 bases, with 9 bases separating them. The DNA of the CDR3 is TGTGCCAGCTCACCGCCGGTTGCTAATTCACCCCTCCACTTT. Its translation: CASSPPVANSPLHF.

This rearrangement joins TRBV4-3 to TRBJ2-7, with 8 bases identical to TRBD1. Trimming at V came to 3 bases and at J to 6 bases, leaving 1 base not matched to a gene. The CDR3 runs 12 residues. Germline CDR1 LGHNA, CDR2 YSLEER. The CDR3 sequence is CASSHQGAEQYF. CDR3 DNA: TGCGCCAGCAGCCACCAGGGGGCCGAGCAGTACTTC.

This chain links TRBV4-3 with TRBJ2-2; TRBD2 matches at 10 bases. From germline, CDR1 is LGHNA and CDR2 YSLEER. The CDR3 spans 16 residues. V was pared by 1 base and J by 4 bases, with 3 bases of the junction left unmatched. Written as DNA, the CDR3 is TGCGCCAGCAGCCAAGTAGCGGGAGGTATCACCGGGGAGCTGTTTTTT. The encoded protein is CASSQVAGGITGELFF.

This chain uses TRBV5-4 with TRBJ2-1; 13 bases fit TRBD2. The germline gives CDR1 SGHNT, CDR2 YYREEE (reference sequence). V was clipped by 4 bases and J by 10 bases; unmatched bases: 8. This CDR3 has 15 amino acids. The CDR3 loop reads CASSPGLAGPREQFF. The CDR3 DNA sequence: TGTGCCAGCAGCCCGGGACTAGCGGGGCCACGGGAGCAGTTCTTC.

The chain links TRBV6-5 to TRBJ2-7; maybe TRBD1 (5 bases). CDR3 length: 13 residues. The V gene's germline CDR1 is MNHEY and CDR2 SVGAGI. The germline V and J ends were trimmed by 3 bases and 4 bases, with 10 bases remaining between them. In DNA form, the CDR3 reads TGTGCCAGCAGTTATAGCAGGGCGTACGAGCAGTACTTC. Encoded protein: CASSYSRAYEQYF.

The V call is TRBV28, the J call TRBJ1-1, with TRBD1 matching 11 bases. Germline V gene data show CDR1 as MDHEN and CDR2 as SYDVKM. V shed 8 bases and J 5 bases; nucleotides not matched to a gene: 13. This CDR3 region has 16 residues. CDR3 sequence reads: CASGVPGQGVGTEAFF. DNA of the CDR3: TGTGCCAGCGGAGTCCCGGGACAGGGGGTTGGGACTGAAGCTTTCTTT.

The J gene is TRBJ2-7, the V gene TRBV30; TRBD1 matches at 8 bases. V gave up 2 bases and J gave up 0 bases; unmatched junction bases: 6. CDR3 size: 15 residues. Germline V CDR1 and CDR2: GTSNPN, SVGIG (reference sequence). The CDR3 DNA is TGTGCCTGGAGTCCCGACAGGGGTGACTCCTACGAGCAGTACTTC. This gives the protein CAWSPDRGDSYEQYF.

V gene TRBV6-1 combines with J gene TRBJ1-2; no clear D gene. This CDR3 has 14 amino acids. Germline loops: CDR1 MNHNS, CDR2 SASEGT. Between the trimmed V and J ends, which lost 0 bases and 3 bases, there was a span of 8 bases. CDR3: CASSEAEADYGYTF. The DNA of the CDR3 is TGTGCCAGCAGTGAAGCAGAGGCGGACTATGGCTACACCTTC.

The chain uses TRBV20-1 and TRBJ2-1, with D maybe TRBD1 (5 bases). This CDR3 has 11 residues. In germline, CDR1 is DFQATT, CDR2 SNEGSKA (reference sequence). The ends were cut back, 5 bases at V and 11 bases at J, with 13 bases in the middle. The CDR3 reads CSAPLSDKQFF. The CDR3 nucleotides are TGCAGTGCTCCCCTATCGGACAAGCAGTTCTTC.

The chain carries TRBV29-1 and TRBJ2-3; D is perhaps TRBD2 (6 bases). This CDR3 spans 14 amino acids. CDR1 is SQVTM, CDR2 ANQGSEA, per germline. V dropped 4 bases and J dropped 2 bases, with 13 bases sitting between them. CDR3 nucleotides: TGCAGCGTTGCGGGACTCGTATTCACAGATACGCAGTATTTT. Its translation is CSVAGLVFTDTQYF.

The chain recombines TRBV19 with TRBJ2-1; D remains ambiguous. CDR1 is LNHDA, CDR2 SQIVND, per germline (reference sequence). Trimming cost V 0 bases and J 7 bases, with 10 bases left between them. The CDR3 has 14 residues. Here the CDR3 reads CASSIDQPGNEQFF. The CDR3 region has the DNA TGTGCCAGTAGTATAGATCAACCGGGTAATGAGCAGTTCTTC.

The chain employs TRBV2 and TRBJ1-4; weak D call: TRBD1 (5 bases). The CDR3 runs 13 residues. Germline V gives CDR1 SNHLY, CDR2 FYNNEI. The germline V and J ends were trimmed by 6 bases and 8 bases, with 13 bases remaining between them. Written as DNA, the CDR3 is TGTGCCAGCAGCCGCGACAGTATCGAAAAACTGTTTTTT. This encodes CASSRDSIEKLFF. Combining the CDR3 with reference TRBV2 and TRBJ1-4 gives the whole variable domain EPEVTQTPSHQVTQMGQEVILRCVPISNHLYFYWYRQILGQKVEFLVSFYNNEISEKSEIFDDQFSVERPDGSNFTLKIRSTKLEDSAMYFCASSRDSIEKLFFGSGTQLSVL.

This clone has just one count. The chain uses TRBV21-1 and TRBJ2-7; the table's TRBD1 call for D was not verified on the DNA. TRBV21-1 is listed as a pseudogene. The CDR3 loop spans 14 amino acids. The CDR3 protein is CASSKWDRAYEQYF. DNA of the CDR3: TGTGCCAGCAGCAAATGGGACAGGGCCTACGAGCAGTACTTC.

The chain links TRBV9 to TRBJ2-3; a possible D gene is TRBD1 (5 bases). Trimming took off 0 bases at V and 4 bases at J, with 6 bases between the two ends. Germline lookup yields CDR1 SGDLS and CDR2 YYNGEE. This CDR3 region has 13 residues. The chain's CDR3 is CASSVAGSDTQYF. The CDR3 region has the DNA TGTGCCAGCAGCGTAGCAGGGTCAGATACGCAGTATTTT.

The V call is TRBV7-8, the J call TRBJ2-1; 8 positions agree with TRBD2. The CDR3 covers 15 residues. V lost 2 bases, J lost 5 bases, and 5 bases stayed unmatched. Germline assignment: CDR1 SGHVS and CDR2 FQNEAQ. DNA for the CDR3: TGTGCCAGCAGCTTAAGACTAGCGACAGACAATGAGCAGTTCTTC. Translation: CASSLRLATDNEQFF. The complete variable domain, with remaining parts taken from reference TRBV7-8 and TRBJ2-1, reads GAGVSQSPRYKVAKRGQDVALRCDPISGHVSLFWYQQALGQGPEFLTYFQNEAQLDKSGLPSDRFFAERPEGSVSTLKIQRTQQEDSAVYLCASSLRLATDNEQFFGPGTRLTVL.

The chain joins TRBV5-6 to TRBJ1-3; weak D call: TRBD1 (6 bases). The CDR3 sequence is 14 residues long. In germline, CDR1 is SGHDT, CDR2 YYEEEE. Trimming shortened V by 4 bases and J by 0 bases, and 8 bases separated the two germline ends. The CDR3 loop is CASSGGRSGNTIYF. Here the CDR3 DNA reads TGTGCCAGCAGCGGGGGCCGCTCTGGAAACACCATATATTTT.

The rearrangement uses TRBV27 and TRBJ2-6; the D is unclear. Between the trimmed V and J ends, which lost 5 bases and 0 bases, there was a span of 8 bases. This CDR3 is 15 amino acids long. Looked up from germline, CDR1 is MNHEY and CDR2 is SMNVEV (reference sequence). DNA of the CDR3: TGTGCCAGCAGTCCGACTTTCTCTGGGGCCAACGTCCTGACTTTC. Protein: CASSPTFSGANVLTF.